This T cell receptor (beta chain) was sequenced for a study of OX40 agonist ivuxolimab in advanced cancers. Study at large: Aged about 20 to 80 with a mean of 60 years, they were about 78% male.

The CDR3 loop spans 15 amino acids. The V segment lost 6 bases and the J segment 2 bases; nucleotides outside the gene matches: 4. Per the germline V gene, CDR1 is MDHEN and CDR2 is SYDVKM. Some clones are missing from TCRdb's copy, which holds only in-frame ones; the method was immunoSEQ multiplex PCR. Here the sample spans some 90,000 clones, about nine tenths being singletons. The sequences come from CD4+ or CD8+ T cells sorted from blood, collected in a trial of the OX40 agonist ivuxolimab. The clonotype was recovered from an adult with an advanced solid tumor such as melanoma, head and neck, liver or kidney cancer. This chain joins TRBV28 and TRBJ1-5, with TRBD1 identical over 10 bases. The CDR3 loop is CASRSGTGGNQPQHF. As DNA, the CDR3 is TGTGCCAGCAGATCCGGGACAGGGGGCAATCAGCCCCAGCATTTT.